This entry concerns a single TCR beta chain. This sample was included in a study of cytomegalovirus exposure and HLA in healthy donors. Study details: Later, an analysis reported that the 95 to 150 validation repertoires had used the same platform as the roughly 720 first-cohort repertoires.

There are 11 residues in the CDR3. V was trimmed by 5 bases and J by 8 bases, leaving 12 bases between them. Germline V gene lookup returns CDR1 GTSNPN and CDR2 SVGIG (reference sequence). Sequencing used immunoSEQ multiplex PCR; TCRdb keeps in-frame clones, though not all of them. This table has 130,000 to 150,000 clones, 85% to 90% appearing once. Sequenced input: PBMCs. The TCR was taken from a young woman in good health and CMV-seropositive. V and J are TRBV30 and TRBJ1-2; D is uncertain. CDR3 sequence: CAWGRVGGYTF. CDR3 bases: TGTGCCTGGGGGCGGGTTGGGGGCTACACCTTC.